The present T cell receptor (beta chain) was sequenced within a study of OX40 agonist ivuxolimab in advanced cancers. For the wider study: Ivuxolimab, which targeted the costimulatory receptor OX40 (CD134), was an agonistic, fully human IgG2 monoclonal antibody. The purpose of peripheral TCRbeta sequencing was to test whether ivuxolimab changed TCR sequence diversity and led to clonal T-cell expansion. The monotherapy dose-escalation portion (N of about 50 patients) of the phase I ivuxolimab trial is reported in the paper. Prior anti-PD-1, anti-PD-L1 or anti-CTLA-4 therapy was permitted, and checkpoint inhibitors had been received by roughly two fifths of dose-escalation patients. Intravenous ivuxolimab was administered to patients every 2 weeks at six dose levels: 0.01, 0.1, 0.3, 1.5, 3 and 10 mg/kg. In the dose-escalation cohort, roughly 80% of patients were male, and the mean age was roughly 60 years, with a range of about 20 to 90. Partial responses occurred in three dose-escalation patients: two with cutaneous melanoma and one with hepatocellular carcinoma. Of the 50 to 55 dose-escalation patients, hepatocellular carcinoma was present in about 20, melanoma in some 15, renal cell carcinoma in 9 and head and neck cancer in 9. Beyond this particular receptor, the publication reports: Low levels of normalized T-cell clonal expansion were also seen in some patients who did not respond. After ivuxolimab, CD8+ T cells had more expanded clones than CD4+ T cells on average. Clonal expansion of both CD4+ and CD8+ blood T cells was observed from baseline to week 6 at doses 0.1 to 3.0 mg/kg. Partial responders in the 0.1-3.0 mg/kg groups had among the lowest normalized peripheral clonal expansion, especially among CD8+ T cells. The antigen specificity of the peripheral T cells that underwent clonal expansion was not determined.

The trial excluded patients who had a history of autoimmune disease or were on systemic immunosuppression. Peripheral blood for TCR sequencing was drawn from every dose cohort at baseline, at cycle 4 day 1 and at cycle 7 day 1. The samples were drawn from a first-in-human, open-label, multicenter phase I dose-escalation trial of ivuxolimab. Adults with locally advanced or metastatic head and neck squamous cell, hepatocellular, melanoma or renal cell carcinoma were enrolled in the trial. Before TCR sequencing, CD4+ and CD8+ T cells were separately sorted from peripheral blood. This clone was counted a few times. Its antigen has not been determined. No base quality information exists; no much larger clone differs at one position. The V end gives up 5 bases and the J end 6 bases, leaving 8 bases in the junction not matched to a gene. CDR1 and CDR2 are read off the germline V gene (reference sequence) as LNHDA and SQIVND. Reading from cysteine to phenylalanine, the CDR3 counts 14 amino acids. The DNA shown is the 42-base CDR3, in frame from base 1.

To sequence the TCRbeta CDR3 region, genomic DNA was isolated from the sorted cells. The immunoSEQ Assay was used for sequencing of TCRbeta CDR3 regions. TCRdb mirrors the immuneACCESS table, restricted to in-frame sequences. Some clones are absent from its copies; in checked studies, under half trace to an unresolved V gene, and the reason for the others is unknown. Counted in this sample were more than 80,000 clones; 80% to 90% of them appeared once. Together, the top ten hold over 1.5% of the sample. This material consisted of CD4+ or CD8+ T cells sorted from blood, taken in a trial of the OX40 agonist ivuxolimab. Rearrangement joined TRBV19 to TRBJ2-7; 9 of the junction bases match TRBD1. The source is an adult with an advanced solid tumor such as melanoma, head and neck, liver or kidney cancer. The bases are TGTGCCAGTAGTTTGGGACAGGGTGAACGCGAGCAGTACTTC. Protein translation: CASSLGQGEREQYF.